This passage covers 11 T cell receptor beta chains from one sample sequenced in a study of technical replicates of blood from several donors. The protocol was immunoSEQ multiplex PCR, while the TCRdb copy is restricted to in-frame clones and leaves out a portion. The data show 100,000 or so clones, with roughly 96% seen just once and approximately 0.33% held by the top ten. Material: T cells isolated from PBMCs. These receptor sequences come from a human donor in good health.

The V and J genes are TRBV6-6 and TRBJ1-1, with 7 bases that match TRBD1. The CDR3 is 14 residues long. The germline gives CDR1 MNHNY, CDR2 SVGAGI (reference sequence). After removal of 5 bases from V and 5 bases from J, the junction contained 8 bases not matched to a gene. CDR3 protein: CASSRGQEKTEAFF. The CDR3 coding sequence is TGTGCCAGCAGTCGAGGACAGGAAAAGACTGAAGCTTTCTTT.

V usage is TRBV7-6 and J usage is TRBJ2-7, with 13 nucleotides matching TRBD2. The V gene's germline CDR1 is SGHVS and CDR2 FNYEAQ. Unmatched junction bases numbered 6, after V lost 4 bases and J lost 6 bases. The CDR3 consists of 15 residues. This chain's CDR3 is CASSSKTSGRLEQYF. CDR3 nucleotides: TGTGCCAGCAGCTCTAAGACTAGCGGGAGGCTCGAGCAGTACTTC.

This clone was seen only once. DNA for the CDR3: TGTGCCAGCAGTACCCCCAACAGGGTCCACGAGCAGTACTTC. Its translation: CASSTPNRVHEQYF. This sequence joins TRBV28 and TRBJ2-7, with D possibly TRBD1 on 6 matching bases. CDR1 is MDHEN and CDR2 is SYDVKM in the germline V gene. The CDR3 loop spans 14 amino acids. The V gene lost 5 bases and the J gene lost 5 bases, with 16 bases spanning the gap.

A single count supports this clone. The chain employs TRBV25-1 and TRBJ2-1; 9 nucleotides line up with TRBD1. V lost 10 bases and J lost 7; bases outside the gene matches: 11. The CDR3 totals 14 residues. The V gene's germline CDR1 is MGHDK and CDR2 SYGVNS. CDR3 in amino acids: CATIPGQGGNEQFF. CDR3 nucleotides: TGTGCCACCATCCCGGGACAGGGAGGGAATGAGCAGTTCTTC.

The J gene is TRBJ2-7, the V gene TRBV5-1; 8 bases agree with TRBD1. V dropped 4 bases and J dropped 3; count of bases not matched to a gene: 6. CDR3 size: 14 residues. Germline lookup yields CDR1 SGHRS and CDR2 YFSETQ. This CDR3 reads CASSLDRVNYEQYF. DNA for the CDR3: TGCGCCAGCAGCCTGGACAGGGTCAACTACGAGCAGTACTTC.

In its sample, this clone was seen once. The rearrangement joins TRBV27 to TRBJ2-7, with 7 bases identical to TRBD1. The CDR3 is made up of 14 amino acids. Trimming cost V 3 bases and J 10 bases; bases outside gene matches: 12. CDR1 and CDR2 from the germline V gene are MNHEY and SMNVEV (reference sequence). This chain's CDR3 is CASSFQRQGHFQYF. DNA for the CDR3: TGTGCCAGCAGTTTTCAGAGACAGGGACATTTTCAGTACTTC.

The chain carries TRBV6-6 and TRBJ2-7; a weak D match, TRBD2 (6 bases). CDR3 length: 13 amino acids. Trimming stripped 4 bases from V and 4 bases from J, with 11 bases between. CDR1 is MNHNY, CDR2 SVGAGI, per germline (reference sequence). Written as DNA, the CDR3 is TGTGCCAGCAGTTTCGCTGCGGGGTACGAGCAGTACTTC. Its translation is CASSFAAGYEQYF.

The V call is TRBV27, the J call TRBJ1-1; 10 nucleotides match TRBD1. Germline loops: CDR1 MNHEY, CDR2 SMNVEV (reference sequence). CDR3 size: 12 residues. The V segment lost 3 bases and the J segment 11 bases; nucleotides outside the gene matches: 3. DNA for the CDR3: TGTGCCAGCAGTTTCATGGGACAGGGGGCTTTCTTT. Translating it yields CASSFMGQGAFF.

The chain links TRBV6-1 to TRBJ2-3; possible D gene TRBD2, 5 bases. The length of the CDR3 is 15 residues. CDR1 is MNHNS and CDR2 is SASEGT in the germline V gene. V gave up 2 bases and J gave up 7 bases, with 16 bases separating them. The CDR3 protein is CASSEYFSSGYTQYF. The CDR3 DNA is TGTGCCAGCAGTGAATACTTTTCATCGGGGTATACGCAGTATTTT.

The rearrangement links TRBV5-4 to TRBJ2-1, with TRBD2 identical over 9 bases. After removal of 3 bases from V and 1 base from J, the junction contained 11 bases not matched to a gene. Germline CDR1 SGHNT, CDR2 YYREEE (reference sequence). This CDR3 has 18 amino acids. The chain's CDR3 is CASSSPPGSGSSYNEQFF. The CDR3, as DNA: TGTGCCAGCAGCTCACCCCCGGGTAGCGGGAGTTCCTACAATGAGCAGTTCTTC.

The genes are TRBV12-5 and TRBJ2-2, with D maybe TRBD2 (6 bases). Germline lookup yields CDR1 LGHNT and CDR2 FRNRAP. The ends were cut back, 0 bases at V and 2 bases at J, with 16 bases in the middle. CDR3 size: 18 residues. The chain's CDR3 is CASGLVSLRDSNTGELFF. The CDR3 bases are TGTGCTAGTGGTTTGGTATCTCTTCGGGACTCTAACACCGGGGAGCTGTTTTTT.